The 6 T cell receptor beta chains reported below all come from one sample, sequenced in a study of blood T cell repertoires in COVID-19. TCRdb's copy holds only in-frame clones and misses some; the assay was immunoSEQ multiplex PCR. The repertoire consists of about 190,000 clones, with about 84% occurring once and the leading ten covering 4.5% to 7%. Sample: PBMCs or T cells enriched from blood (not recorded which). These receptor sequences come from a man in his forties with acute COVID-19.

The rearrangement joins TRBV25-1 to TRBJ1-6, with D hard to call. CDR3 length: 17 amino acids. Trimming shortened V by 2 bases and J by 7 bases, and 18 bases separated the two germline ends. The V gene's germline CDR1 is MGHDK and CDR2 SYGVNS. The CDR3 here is CASSETRRQRWNSPLHF. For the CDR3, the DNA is TGTGCCAGCAGTGAAACCCGTCGGCAGCGTTGGAATTCACCCCTCCACTTT. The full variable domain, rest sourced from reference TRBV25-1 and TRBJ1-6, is EADIYQTPRYLVIGTGKKITLECSQTMGHDKMYWYQQDPGMELHLIHYSYGVNSTEKGDLSSESTVSRIRTEHFPLTLESARPSHTSQYLCASSETRRQRWNSPLHFGNGTRLTVT.

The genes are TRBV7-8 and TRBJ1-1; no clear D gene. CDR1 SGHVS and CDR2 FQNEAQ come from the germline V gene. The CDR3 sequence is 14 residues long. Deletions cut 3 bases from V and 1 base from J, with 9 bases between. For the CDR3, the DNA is TGTGCCAGCAGCTTCCGGGAGGCGAACACTGAAGCTTTCTTT. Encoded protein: CASSFREANTEAFF. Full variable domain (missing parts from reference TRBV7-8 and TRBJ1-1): GAGVSQSPRYKVAKRGQDVALRCDPISGHVSLFWYQQALGQGPEFLTYFQNEAQLDKSGLPSDRFFAERPEGSVSTLKIQRTQQEDSAVYLCASSFREANTEAFFGQGTRLTVV.

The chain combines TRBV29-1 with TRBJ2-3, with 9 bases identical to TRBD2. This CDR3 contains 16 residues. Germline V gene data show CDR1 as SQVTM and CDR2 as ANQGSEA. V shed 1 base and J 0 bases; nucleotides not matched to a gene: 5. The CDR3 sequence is CSVEGAGGPSTDTQYF. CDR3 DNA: TGCAGCGTTGAAGGGGCGGGGGGGCCTAGCACAGATACGCAGTATTTT.

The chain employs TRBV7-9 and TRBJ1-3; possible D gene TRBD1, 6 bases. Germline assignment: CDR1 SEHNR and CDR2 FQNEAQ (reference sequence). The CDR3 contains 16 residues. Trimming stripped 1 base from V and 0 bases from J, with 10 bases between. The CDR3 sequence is CASSLVPGASGNTIYF. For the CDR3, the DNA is TGTGCCAGCAGCTTAGTTCCAGGGGCCTCTGGAAACACCATATATTTT.

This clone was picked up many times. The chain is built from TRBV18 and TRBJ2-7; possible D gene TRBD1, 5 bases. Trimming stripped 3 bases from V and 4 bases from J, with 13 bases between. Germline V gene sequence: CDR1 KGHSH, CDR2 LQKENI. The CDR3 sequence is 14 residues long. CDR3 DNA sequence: TGTGCCAGCTCACCCCCTGTAGGGGTGTACGAGCAGTACTTC. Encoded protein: CASSPPVGVYEQYF.

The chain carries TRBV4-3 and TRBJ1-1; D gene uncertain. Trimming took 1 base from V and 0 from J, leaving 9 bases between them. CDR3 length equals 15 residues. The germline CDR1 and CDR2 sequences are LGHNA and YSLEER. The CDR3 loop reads CASSQVLGLNTEAFF. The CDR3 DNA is TGCGCCAGCAGCCAAGTGCTGGGCCTGAACACTGAAGCTTTCTTT.